Below are 16 T cell receptor beta chains sequenced from a single sample in a study of preoperative IRX-2 immunotherapy in early breast cancer. Treatment in this sample: preoperative locoregional IRX-2 cytokine immunotherapy. Method: immunoSEQ multiplex PCR; TCRdb's copy keeps in-frame clones and lacks some. Among some 19,000 clones listed, just under 85% were seen once. Specimen: lymph node tissue, collected after IRX-2 immunotherapy. These receptors were collected from a human donor with breast cancer.

V gene TRBV6-8 combines with J gene TRBJ2-2; D is ambiguous. V lost 2 bases and J lost 8, with 9 bases in between. Germline CDR1 and CDR2: MNHGY and SAAAGT. This CDR3 region has 13 residues. CDR3 region: CASSYLESGELFF. DNA of the CDR3: TGTGCCAGCAGTTACCTAGAATCTGGGGAGCTGTTTTTT.

The V and J genes are TRBV29-1 and TRBJ1-2, with D unresolved. CDR3 length: 12 residues. V was pared by 3 bases and J by 0 bases, with 5 bases between. The germline gives CDR1 SQVTM, CDR2 ANQGSEA. The CDR3 DNA reads as TGCAGCGTTGAGGCAGCTAACTATGGCTACACCTTC. It codes for CSVEAANYGYTF.

This chain joins TRBV5-1 and TRBJ2-6; tentatively, D is TRBD1 (7 bases). This CDR3 has 19 amino acids. Per the germline V gene, CDR1 is SGHRS and CDR2 is YFSETQ. With 1 base removed from V and 0 bases from J, the gap between germline ends came to 17 bases. DNA of the CDR3: TGCGCCAGCAGCTTGCTTTCAGGGGGGCCGAGCTCTGGGGCCAACGTCCTGACTTTC. Its translation is CASSLLSGGPSSGANVLTF.

This rearrangement joins TRBV28 to TRBJ1-2, with a possible D match to TRBD1 (6 bases). This CDR3 is built from 12 residues. Germline V gene sequence: CDR1 MDHEN, CDR2 SYDVKM. The germline V and J ends were trimmed by 10 bases and 4 bases, with 13 bases remaining between them. CDR3 amino acids: CAIRTDIYGYTF. CDR3 sequence (DNA): TGTGCCATCAGGACAGACATCTATGGCTACACCTTC.

This clone was found once. The V and J genes are TRBV28 and TRBJ2-3; 11 nucleotides agree with TRBD2. Germline trimming cut 7 bases from V and 5 bases from J; bases unmatched to any gene: 5. The CDR3 consists of 14 residues. Germline loops: CDR1 MDHEN, CDR2 SYDVKM. CDR3 amino acids: CASISLAGVDTQYF. The CDR3 bases are TGTGCCAGCATATCACTAGCGGGAGTAGATACGCAGTATTTT.

This rearrangement joins TRBV5-1 to TRBJ2-1, with 9 positions matching TRBD2. With 3 bases clipped from V and 5 bases from J, the junction kept 6 bases outside the gene matches. This CDR3 contains 15 residues. Germline V gene sequence: CDR1 SGHRS, CDR2 YFSETQ. In DNA, the CDR3 is TGCGCCAGCAGCTCCTTAGCGGGAGCCGACAATGAGCAGTTCTTC. Its translation is CASSSLAGADNEQFF.

This sequence joins TRBV9 and TRBJ1-3, with D perhaps TRBD1 (6 bases). V lost 5 bases to trimming and J lost 4 bases, with 13 bases between them. There are 14 residues in the CDR3. Germline V lookup: CDR1 SGDLS, CDR2 YYNGEE. The CDR3 nucleotides read TGTGCCAGCAGGGCACAGGGCCCCGGAAACACCATATATTTT. It encodes CASRAQGPGNTIYF.

The CDR3 sequence: CASVGDGSNYGYTF. The CDR3 DNA follows: TGTGCCAGCGTGGGGGACGGATCTAACTATGGCTACACCTTC. The chain uses TRBV2 and TRBJ1-2, with TRBD1 as a possible D gene (5 bases). V lost 8 bases to trimming and J lost 0 bases, with 13 bases between them. From germline, CDR1 is SNHLY and CDR2 FYNNEI. The CDR3 runs 14 residues.

CDR3 in amino acids: CASSVGSSPQNEKLFF. The CDR3 DNA sequence: TGTGCCAGCAGCGTAGGTTCTTCACCCCAGAATGAAAAACTGTTTTTT. The chain recombines TRBV9 with TRBJ1-4; D is ambiguous. This CDR3 is built from 16 residues. The germline gives CDR1 SGDLS, CDR2 YYNGEE. Trimming removed 0 bases at V and 5 bases at J, with 14 bases between.

This chain joins TRBV10-3 and TRBJ2-2; 12 bases align to TRBD1. This CDR3 comprises 15 residues. The junction had 3 bases not matched to a gene; V was cut back by 6 bases and J by 4 bases. CDR1 is ENHRY and CDR2 is SYGVKD in the germline V gene. CDR3 in amino acids: CAIRRGQGATGELFF. The CDR3 region has the DNA TGTGCCATCAGAAGGGGACAGGGGGCCACCGGGGAGCTGTTTTTT.

The chain is built from TRBV18 and TRBJ1-1, with D maybe TRBD1 (5 bases). Trimming cost V 0 bases and J 1 base, with 9 bases left between them. This CDR3 spans 15 amino acids. The germline V gene encodes CDR1 KGHSH and CDR2 LQKENI. The CDR3 region has the DNA TGTGCCAGCTCACCACCACAGGCCCGGAACACTGAAGCTTTCTTT. Residues: CASSPPQARNTEAFF.

This clone came up once. The CDR3 sequence: CASSTQAGWEQFF. CDR3 coding DNA: TGTGCCAGTAGTACCCAAGCGGGATGGGAGCAGTTCTTC. J is TRBJ2-1 and V is TRBV19; TRBD2 matches at 7 bases. The V segment lost 4 bases and the J segment 10 bases; nucleotides outside the gene matches: 7. Germline V CDR1 and CDR2: LNHDA, SQIVND (reference sequence). CDR3 length: 13 residues.

This chain joins TRBV11-3 and TRBJ1-1; TRBD1 might be the D (5 bases). The V and J ends lost 2 bases and 0 bases respectively, with 10 bases between them. The length of the CDR3 is 15 residues. Germline-derived CDR1 and CDR2 are SGHNT and YENEEA. In nucleotides, the CDR3 is TGTGCCAGCAGCTTAAGGGGAAACCTGAACACTGAAGCTTTCTTT. It translates to CASSLRGNLNTEAFF.

This CDR3 is CASSSMGASETQYF. In DNA, the CDR3 is TGTGCCAGCAGCTCAATGGGGGCGTCGGAGACCCAGTACTTC. The rearrangement joins TRBV7-7 to TRBJ2-5; possible D gene TRBD1, 6 bases. The V gene lost 4 bases and the J gene lost 5 bases, with 14 bases spanning the gap. Germline CDR1 is SSHAT and CDR2 is FNYEAQ (reference sequence). This CDR3 spans 14 amino acids.

This clone was counted a single time. In nucleotides, the CDR3 is TGTGCCAGCAGCTTATGGGACAAAAACTATGGCTACACCTTC. It translates to CASSLWDKNYGYTF. The chain recombines TRBV11-3 with TRBJ1-2; possibly TRBD1 for D (6 bases). The CDR3 covers 14 residues. CDR1 and CDR2 from the germline V gene are SGHNT and YENEEA. Trimming stripped 2 bases from V and 2 bases from J, with 9 bases between.

This rearrangement joins TRBV6-8 to TRBJ1-2; weak D call: TRBD1 (5 bases). This CDR3 contains 15 residues. The ends were cut back, 2 bases at V and 4 bases at J, with 14 bases in the middle. Germline loops: CDR1 MNHGY, CDR2 SAAAGT. The DNA of the CDR3 is TGTGCCAGCAGTTACCAACAGGATCCCAGCTATGGCTACACCTTC. This gives the protein CASSYQQDPSYGYTF.